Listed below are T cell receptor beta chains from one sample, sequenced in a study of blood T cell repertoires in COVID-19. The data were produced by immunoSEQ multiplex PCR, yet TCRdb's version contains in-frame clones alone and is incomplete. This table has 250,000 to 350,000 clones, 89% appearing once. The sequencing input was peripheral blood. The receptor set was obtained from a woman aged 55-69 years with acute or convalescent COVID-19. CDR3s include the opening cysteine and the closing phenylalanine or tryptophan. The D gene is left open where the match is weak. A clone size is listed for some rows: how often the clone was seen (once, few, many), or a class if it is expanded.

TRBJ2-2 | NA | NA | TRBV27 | TGTGCCAGCAGTTCTCCAAACAGGGCCGGGGAGCTGTTTTTT | CASSSPNRAGELFF
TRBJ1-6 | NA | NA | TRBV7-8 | TGTGCCAGCAGCTTAGTGGCAGGGGTTAACCATTCACCCCTCCACTTT | CASSLVAGVNHSPLHF
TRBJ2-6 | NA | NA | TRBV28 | TGTGCCAGCAGAACCCAGGGGAGTGGGGCCAACGTCCTGACTTTC | CASRTQGSGANVLTF
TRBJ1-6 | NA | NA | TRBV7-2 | TGTGCCAGCAGCCTCCGGGACTTTTATAATTCACCCCTCCACTTT | CASSLRDFYNSPLHF
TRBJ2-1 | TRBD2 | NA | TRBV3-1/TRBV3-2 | TGTGCCAGCAGCCAAGAGGGCGGGAGGGTCTATGAGCAGTTCTTC | CASSQEGGRVYEQFF
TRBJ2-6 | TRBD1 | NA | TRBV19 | TGTGCCAGTAGTACCCCAGACAGGGCCCGCTCTGGGGCCAACGTCCTGACTTTC | CASSTPDRARSGANVLTF
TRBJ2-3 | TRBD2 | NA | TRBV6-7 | TGTGCCAGCAGGGGGATAGCGGGAGAGGGATATACGCAGTATTTT | CASRGIAGEGYTQYF
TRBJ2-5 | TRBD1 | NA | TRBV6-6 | TGTGCCAGCAGTCCACAGGGGGAAGAGACCCAGTACTTC | CASSPQGEETQYF
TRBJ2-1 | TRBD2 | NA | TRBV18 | TGTGCCAGCTCACCTATTAGCGGGAGGGCCTACAATGAGCAGTTCTTC | CASSPISGRAYNEQFF
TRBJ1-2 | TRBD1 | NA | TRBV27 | TGTGCCAGCAGTTCGCCCCGGGACAGTTCTAACTATGGCTACACCTTC | CASSSPRDSSNYGYTF
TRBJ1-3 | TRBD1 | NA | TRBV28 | TGTGCCAGCAGACAGGGGGCCCCTGGAAACACCATATATTTT | CASRQGAPGNTIYF
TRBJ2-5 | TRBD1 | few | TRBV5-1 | TGCGCCAGCAGCTTACGACAGGGGGGTGGGACCCAGTACTTC | CASSLRQGGGTQYF
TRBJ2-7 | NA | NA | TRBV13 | TGTGCCAGCAGCAAGGCGGGGACCCTTTACGAGCAGTACTTC | CASSKAGTLYEQYF
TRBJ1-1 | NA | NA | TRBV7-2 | TGTGCCAGCAGCCCGGGAGGGGGGAAGAACACTGAAGCTTTCTTT | CASSPGGGKNTEAFF
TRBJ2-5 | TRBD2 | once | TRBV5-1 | TGCGCCAGCAGCTTCCCACTAGCGGGAGGGGAGACCCAGTACTTC | CASSFPLAGGETQYF
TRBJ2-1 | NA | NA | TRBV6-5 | TGTGCCAGCGGCGGTGCGGGTTCCTACAATGAGCAGTTCTTC | CASGGAGSYNEQFF
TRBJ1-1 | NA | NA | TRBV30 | TGTGCCTGGACCAGGGGATTGAACACTGAAGCTTTCTTT | CAWTRGLNTEAFF
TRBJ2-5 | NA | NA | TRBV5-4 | TGTGCCAGCAGCTTCCCGATGGAGAGGGAGACCCAGTACTTC | CASSFPMERETQYF
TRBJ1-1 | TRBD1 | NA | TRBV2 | TGTGCCAGCAGTAGGACAGGGAGAATAATGAACACTGAAGCTTTCTTT | CASSRTGRIMNTEAFF
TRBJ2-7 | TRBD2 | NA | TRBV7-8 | TGTGCCAGCAGCTTCCTAGCGGGGGGTCCCACCTACGAGCAGTACTTC | CASSFLAGGPTYEQYF
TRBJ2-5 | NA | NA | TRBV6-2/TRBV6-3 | TGTGCCAGCAGTTACTCTACGGGAGTAAGAGAGACCCAGTACTTC | CASSYSTGVRETQYF
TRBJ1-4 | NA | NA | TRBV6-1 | TGTGCCAGCAGTGAAAACCGAGCCGAGATAAATGAAAAACTGTTTTTT | CASSENRAEINEKLFF
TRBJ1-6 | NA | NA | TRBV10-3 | TGTGCCATCAGTGAGGGAGGGAGCTCCTATAATTCACCCCTCCACTTT | CAISEGGSSYNSPLHF
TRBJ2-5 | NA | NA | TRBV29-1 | TGCAGCGTTGATCGTTTGAGGACCCAGTACTTC | CSVDRLRTQYF
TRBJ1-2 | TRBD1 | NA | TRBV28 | TGTGCCAGCACTCACGCAGGGGGCGAGATCTACACCTTC | CASTHAGGEIYTF
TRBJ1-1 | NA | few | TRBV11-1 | TGTGCCAGCAGTCTCGTAGGGGGGGCGAACACTGAAGCTTTCTTT | CASSLVGGANTEAFF
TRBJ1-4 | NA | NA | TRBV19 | TGTGCCAGATATATAAAGGGGCGCAGAGATGAAAAACTGTTTTTT | CARYIKGRRDEKLFF
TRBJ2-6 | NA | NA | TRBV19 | TGTGCCAGTAGTATAGCCTTGCGGGTTTGGACCTCTGGGGCCAACGTCCTGACTTTC | CASSIALRVWTSGANVLTF
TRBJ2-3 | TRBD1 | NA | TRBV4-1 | TGCGCCAGCAGCCCCCCGACAGGGGCCGGCACAGATACGCAGTATTTT | CASSPPTGAGTDTQYF
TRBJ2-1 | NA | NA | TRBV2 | TGTGCCAGCAGTGCCGGGACTTACAATGAGCAGTTCTTC | CASSAGTYNEQFF
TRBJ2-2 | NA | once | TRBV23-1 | TGCGCCAGCAGTCACGTCGGCGGGGAGCTGTTTTTT | CASSHVGGELFF
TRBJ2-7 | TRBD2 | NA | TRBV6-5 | TGTGCCAGCATTACTAGCGGGACAACCTACGAGCAGTACTTC | CASITSGTTYEQYF
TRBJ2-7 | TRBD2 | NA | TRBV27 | TGTGCCAGCAGCGAGCGGGGGTCCTCCTACGAGCAGTACTTC | CASSERGSSYEQYF
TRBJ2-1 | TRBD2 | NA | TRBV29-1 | TGCAGCGTTGTAACTAGCGGAGACTACAATGAGCAGTTCTTC | CSVVTSGDYNEQFF
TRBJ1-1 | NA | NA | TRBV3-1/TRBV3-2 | TGTGCCAGCAGCCAAGAGGGAGGAGCTTTCTTT | CASSQEGGAFF
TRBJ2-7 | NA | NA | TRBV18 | TGTGCCAGCTCAGGAACCGCAGGAACCTCCTACGAGCAGTACTTC | CASSGTAGTSYEQYF
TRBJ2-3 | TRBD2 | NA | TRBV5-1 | TGCGCCAGCAGCCTGGCTAGCGGGAATTCAGATACGCAGTATTTT | CASSLASGNSDTQYF
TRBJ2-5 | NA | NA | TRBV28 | TGTGCCAGCAGCTACCGGACACAGCGGACCCAGTACTTC | CASSYRTQRTQYF
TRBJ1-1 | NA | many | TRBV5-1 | TGCGCCAGCAGCTTTCGGGGGTATGGCCAGGCTGGCACTGAAGCTTTCTTT | CASSFRGYGQAGTEAFF
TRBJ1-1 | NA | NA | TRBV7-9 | TGTGCCAGCAGCTCCCCGACGGTGGGGCCTGAAGCTTTCTTT | CASSSPTVGPEAFF
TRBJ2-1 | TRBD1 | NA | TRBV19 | TGTGCCAGTACATCAGACAGGGGGCTGGCTTTCGATGAGCAGTTCTTC | CASTSDRGLAFDEQFF
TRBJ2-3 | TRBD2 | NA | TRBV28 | TGTGCCAGCAGTGGGACTAGCGGGCTGGGATCAGATACGCAGTATTTT | CASSGTSGLGSDTQYF
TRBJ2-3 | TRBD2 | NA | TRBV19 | TGTGCCACCGCTCCACCGACTAGCTGGAGCACAGATACGCAGTATTTT | CATAPPTSWSTDTQYF
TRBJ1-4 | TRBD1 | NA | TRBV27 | TGTGCCAGCAGTTTATCTTACAGGGGGCGCGAAAAACTGTTTTTT | CASSLSYRGREKLFF
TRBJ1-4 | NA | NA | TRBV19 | TGTGCCAGTACCGACCGATCGAGGAATGAAAAACTGTTTTTT | CASTDRSRNEKLFF
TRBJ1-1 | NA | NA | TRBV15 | TGTGCCACCAGCGGAGGGGCGACTGAAGCTTTCTTT | CATSGGATEAFF
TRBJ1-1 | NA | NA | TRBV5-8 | TGTGCCAGCAGCTCAGGGGTTTCAAACACTGAAGCTTTCTTT | CASSSGVSNTEAFF
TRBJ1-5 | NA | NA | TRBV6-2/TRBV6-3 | TGTGCCAGCAGTTACTCGACAACTAGCAATCAGCCCCAGCATTTT | CASSYSTTSNQPQHF